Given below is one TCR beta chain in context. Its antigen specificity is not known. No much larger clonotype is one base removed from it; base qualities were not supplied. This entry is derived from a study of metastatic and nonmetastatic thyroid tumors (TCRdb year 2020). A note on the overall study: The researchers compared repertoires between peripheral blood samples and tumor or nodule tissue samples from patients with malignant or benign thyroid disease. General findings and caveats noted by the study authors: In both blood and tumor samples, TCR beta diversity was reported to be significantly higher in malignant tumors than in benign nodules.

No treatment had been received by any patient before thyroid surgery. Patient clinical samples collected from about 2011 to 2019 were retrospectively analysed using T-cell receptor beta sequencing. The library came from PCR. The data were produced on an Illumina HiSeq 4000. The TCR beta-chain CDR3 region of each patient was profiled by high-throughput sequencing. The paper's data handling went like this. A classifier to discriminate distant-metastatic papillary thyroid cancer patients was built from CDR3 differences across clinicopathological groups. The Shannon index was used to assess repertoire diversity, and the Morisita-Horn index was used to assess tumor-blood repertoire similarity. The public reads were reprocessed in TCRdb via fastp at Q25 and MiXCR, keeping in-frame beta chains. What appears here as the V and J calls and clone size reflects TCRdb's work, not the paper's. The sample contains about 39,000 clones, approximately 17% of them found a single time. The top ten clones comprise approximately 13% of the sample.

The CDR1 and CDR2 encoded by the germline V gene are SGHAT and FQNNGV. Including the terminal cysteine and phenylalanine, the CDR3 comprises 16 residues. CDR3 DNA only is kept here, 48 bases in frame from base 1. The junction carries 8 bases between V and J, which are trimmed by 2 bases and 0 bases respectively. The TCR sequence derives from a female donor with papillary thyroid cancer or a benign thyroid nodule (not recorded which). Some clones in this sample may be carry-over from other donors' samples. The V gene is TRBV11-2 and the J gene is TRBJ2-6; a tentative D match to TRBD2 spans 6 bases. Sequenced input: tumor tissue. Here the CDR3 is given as CASSLLRGSGANVLTF. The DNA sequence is TGTGCCAGCAGCTTATTGCGGGGCTCTGGGGCCAACGTCCTGACTTTC.